This entry concerns a single T cell receptor (beta chain). Antigen specificity is unknown. There are 16 residues in the CDR3. V gave up 4 bases and J gave up 6 bases; unmatched junction bases: 9. The V gene's germline CDR1 is LGHNA and CDR2 YSLEER. This sample is part of a study of shared clonotypes between healthy human individuals. TCRdb's copy holds only in-frame clones and misses some; the assay was immunoSEQ multiplex PCR. The table has approximately 2.1 million clones, 85% to 95% seen once. Broader study findings: With a few donors compared, around 5% of naive CD4 clonotypes were shared. As a rule, naive subsets had a larger estimated richness than memory subsets. The study found lower generation probabilities in non-shared clonotypes than in those shared by all four donors. Clonotype sharing levels among donors were expected to vary with sequencing depth.

The sample comprised naive CD4+ T cells from PBMCs. Subset described: CD45RA+ positively selected. The chain recombines TRBV4-3 with TRBJ2-1; 10 positions match TRBD2. The origin of this receptor is a man aged 18 to 30 in good health. Some clones in this sample may be carry-over from other donors' samples. This CDR3 is CASSRLAGDIANEQFF. CDR3 nucleotides: TGCGCCAGCAGCCGCCTAGCGGGAGACATAGCCAATGAGCAGTTCTTC.